Listed below are T cell receptor beta chains from one sample, sequenced in a study of blood T cell repertoires in COVID-19. Repertoires were generated with immunoSEQ multiplex PCR, while TCRdb's copy carries only in-frame clones and drops some. The sample holds 190,000 or so clones, 85% seen once. What was sequenced was peripheral blood. Receptor source: a man in his fifties or sixties with COVID-19, enrolled during active disease. Each CDR3 is given with its conserved first and last residue. Each record gives: J gene, V gene, clone size, D gene, CDR3 DNA, CDR3 protein. D genes are given only for firm matches. Clone size, where shown, is once, few, many, or a class for clones that have expanded.

j_gene: TRBJ1-5; v_gene: TRBV18; abundance: .; d_gene: TRBD1; CDR3nt: TGTGCCAGCTCAAGCGGACAGGGCGGTCAGCCCCAGCATTTT; CDR3aa: CASSSGQGGQPQHF
j_gene: TRBJ2-1; v_gene: TRBV15; abundance: .; d_gene: TRBD2; CDR3nt: TGTGCCACCAGGGGGCTAGCGGGAGTAGTGAATGAGCAGTTCTTC; CDR3aa: CATRGLAGVVNEQFF
j_gene: TRBJ1-1; v_gene: TRBV30; abundance: .; d_gene: .; CDR3nt: TGTGCCTGGAGTCCTAGAAGCAGCACTGAAGCTTTCTTT; CDR3aa: CAWSPRSSTEAFF
j_gene: TRBJ1-2; v_gene: TRBV10-3; abundance: .; d_gene: TRBD1; CDR3nt: TGTGCCATCACAGGACAGGGGGGCGATGACGGCTACACCTTC; CDR3aa: CAITGQGGDDGYTF
j_gene: TRBJ2-7; v_gene: TRBV5-1; abundance: .; d_gene: TRBD1; CDR3nt: TGCGCCAGCAGCTTGGTCCCACAGGGGGCTTACGAGCAGTACTTC; CDR3aa: CASSLVPQGAYEQYF
j_gene: TRBJ2-2; v_gene: TRBV7-8; abundance: .; d_gene: .; CDR3nt: TGTGCCAGCAGCCCCCACCGGACAAACACCGGGGAGCTGTTTTTT; CDR3aa: CASSPHRTNTGELFF
j_gene: TRBJ2-3; v_gene: TRBV10-3; abundance: .; d_gene: TRBD2; CDR3nt: TGTGCCATCCGCGGACGTCGGGAGGAAGCGGGAGGGCTGACAGATACGCAGTATTTT; CDR3aa: CAIRGRREEAGGLTDTQYF
j_gene: TRBJ2-2; v_gene: TRBV24-1; abundance: .; d_gene: .; CDR3nt: TGTGCCACCAAAGGCGGGACAGCGAACACCGGGGAGCTGTTTTTT; CDR3aa: CATKGGTANTGELFF
j_gene: TRBJ2-3; v_gene: TRBV7-8; abundance: .; d_gene: TRBD2; CDR3nt: TGTGCCAGCAGCGCCACTAGCGGGGCGAGCACAGATACGCAGTATTTT; CDR3aa: CASSATSGASTDTQYF
j_gene: TRBJ2-5; v_gene: TRBV12-3/TRBV12-4; abundance: .; d_gene: .; CDR3nt: TGTGCCAGCAGTTTAAGTGGGCGAGAGACCCAGTACTTC; CDR3aa: CASSLSGRETQYF
j_gene: TRBJ2-5; v_gene: TRBV5-1; abundance: .; d_gene: .; CDR3nt: TGCGCCAGCAGCTTGGGGCAGATAGAGACCCAGTACTTC; CDR3aa: CASSLGQIETQYF
j_gene: TRBJ2-1; v_gene: TRBV19; abundance: .; d_gene: TRBD2; CDR3nt: TGTGCCAGTAGTTGGACCGGGACTAGCGGGAGAAATGAGCAGTTCTTC; CDR3aa: CASSWTGTSGRNEQFF
j_gene: TRBJ2-2; v_gene: TRBV6-5; abundance: .; d_gene: .; CDR3nt: TGTGCCAGCAGTTACTCAGAGGGTTACACCGGGGAGCTGTTTTTT; CDR3aa: CASSYSEGYTGELFF
j_gene: TRBJ1-4; v_gene: TRBV30; abundance: .; d_gene: TRBD1; CDR3nt: TGTGCCTGGAGTCGGGACAGGATCAATGAAAAACTGTTTTTT; CDR3aa: CAWSRDRINEKLFF
j_gene: TRBJ1-1; v_gene: TRBV6-2/TRBV6-3; abundance: .; d_gene: .; CDR3nt: TGTGCCAGCAGCTGGCCGACGGGGGTTGGAACTGAAGCTTTCTTT; CDR3aa: CASSWPTGVGTEAFF
j_gene: TRBJ2-2; v_gene: TRBV5-4; abundance: .; d_gene: .; CDR3nt: TGTGCCAGCACCCACAGATCCAGCGGGGAGCTGTTTTTT; CDR3aa: CASTHRSSGELFF
j_gene: TRBJ1-2; v_gene: TRBV5-1; abundance: .; d_gene: .; CDR3nt: TGCGCCAGCAGCTCCGACTTGTATGGCTACACCTTC; CDR3aa: CASSSDLYGYTF
j_gene: TRBJ1-1; v_gene: TRBV19; abundance: few; d_gene: .; CDR3nt: TGTGCCAGTAGTATAGCCGTATTGAACACTGAAGCTTTCTTT; CDR3aa: CASSIAVLNTEAFF
j_gene: TRBJ1-1; v_gene: TRBV11-2; abundance: .; d_gene: .; CDR3nt: TGTGCCAGCAGCTTAGAGGACAGAGGATACACTGAAGCTTTCTTT; CDR3aa: CASSLEDRGYTEAFF
j_gene: TRBJ1-6; v_gene: TRBV27; abundance: .; d_gene: .; CDR3nt: TGTGCCAGCAGTTCTCCTCGGGGGAGCTCCTATAATTCACCCCTCCACTTT; CDR3aa: CASSSPRGSSYNSPLHF
j_gene: TRBJ1-1; v_gene: TRBV2; abundance: .; d_gene: .; CDR3nt: TGTGCCAGCAGTTCACAGAACACTGAAGCTTTCTTT; CDR3aa: CASSSQNTEAFF
j_gene: TRBJ1-2; v_gene: TRBV6-6; abundance: once; d_gene: .; CDR3nt: TGTGCCAGCAGTGCCGTCAGTGCAGCTAACTATGGCTACACCTTC; CDR3aa: CASSAVSAANYGYTF
j_gene: TRBJ2-1; v_gene: TRBV4-2; abundance: .; d_gene: TRBD2; CDR3nt: TGTGCCAGCAGCCAAGCAGCGGGAGGGCTGTTCTTC; CDR3aa: CASSQAAGGLFF
j_gene: TRBJ1-1; v_gene: TRBV5-1; abundance: .; d_gene: .; CDR3nt: TGCGCCAGCACCTTGTGGGCAGGGGACGTCACTGAAGCTTTCTTT; CDR3aa: CASTLWAGDVTEAFF
j_gene: TRBJ1-4; v_gene: TRBV7-2; abundance: .; d_gene: .; CDR3nt: TGTGCCAGCAGCCTATCCTCGTTCGAAAAACTGTTTTTT; CDR3aa: CASSLSSFEKLFF
j_gene: TRBJ1-5; v_gene: TRBV10-1; abundance: .; d_gene: .; CDR3nt: TGCGCCACCGATTTTTGGGGGGGGGATAGCAATCAGCCCCAGCATTTT; CDR3aa: CATDFWGGDSNQPQHF
j_gene: TRBJ2-7; v_gene: TRBV4-3; abundance: .; d_gene: .; CDR3nt: TGCGCCAGCAGCCAATCGGGAGCCCACGAGCAGTACTTC; CDR3aa: CASSQSGAHEQYF
j_gene: TRBJ1-6; v_gene: TRBV5-1; abundance: .; d_gene: .; CDR3nt: TGCGCCAGCACATTCAACAGGGAATATAATTCACCCCTCCACTTT; CDR3aa: CASTFNREYNSPLHF
j_gene: TRBJ2-5; v_gene: TRBV5-5; abundance: .; d_gene: .; CDR3nt: TGTGCCAGCAGCTTGACGGTCCAAGAGACCCAGTACTTC; CDR3aa: CASSLTVQETQYF
j_gene: TRBJ1-3; v_gene: TRBV14; abundance: .; d_gene: .; CDR3nt: TGTGCCAGCAGCCGCCGCCGGGGTAGTGGAAACACCATATATTTT; CDR3aa: CASSRRRGSGNTIYF
j_gene: TRBJ1-3; v_gene: TRBV10-3; abundance: .; d_gene: TRBD1; CDR3nt: TGTGCCATCAGGGCGGACAGGGCGGGAAACACCATATATTTT; CDR3aa: CAIRADRAGNTIYF
j_gene: TRBJ2-1; v_gene: TRBV19; abundance: .; d_gene: .; CDR3nt: TGTGCCAGTAGTACCGTAAACTACAATGAGCAGTTCTTC; CDR3aa: CASSTVNYNEQFF
j_gene: TRBJ1-1; v_gene: TRBV18; abundance: .; d_gene: .; CDR3nt: TGTGCCAGCTCACCGGGCAGGCAGGTGAACACTGAAGCTTTCTTT; CDR3aa: CASSPGRQVNTEAFF
j_gene: TRBJ2-3; v_gene: TRBV4-2; abundance: .; d_gene: .; CDR3nt: TGTGCCAGCAGCCAAGATTTCCAGAGCACAGATACGCAGTATTTT; CDR3aa: CASSQDFQSTDTQYF
j_gene: TRBJ2-5; v_gene: TRBV24-1; abundance: .; d_gene: TRBD2; CDR3nt: TGTGCCACGGGGCTAGCGGCACAAGAGACCCAGTACTTC; CDR3aa: CATGLAAQETQYF
j_gene: TRBJ1-2; v_gene: TRBV5-6; abundance: .; d_gene: .; CDR3nt: TGTGCCAGCAGCCAGGGAGGGTCCCGGGGCTACACCTTC; CDR3aa: CASSQGGSRGYTF
j_gene: TRBJ1-2; v_gene: TRBV2; abundance: .; d_gene: TRBD1; CDR3nt: TGTGCCAGCAGCCCGGGACAGTTCTCTGGCTACACCTTC; CDR3aa: CASSPGQFSGYTF
j_gene: TRBJ2-6; v_gene: TRBV10-2; abundance: .; d_gene: .; CDR3nt: TGCGCCAGCAGTGTCGGGGAAGCTGGGGCCAACGTCCTGACTTTC; CDR3aa: CASSVGEAGANVLTF
j_gene: TRBJ2-4; v_gene: TRBV6-5; abundance: .; d_gene: .; CDR3nt: TGTGCCAGCACTGCAGGGAACATTCAGTACTTC; CDR3aa: CASTAGNIQYF
j_gene: TRBJ2-1; v_gene: TRBV28; abundance: .; d_gene: TRBD2; CDR3nt: TGTGCCAGCAGTTTAATATATAGCGGGGGGAGCTCCTACAATGAGCAGTTCTTC; CDR3aa: CASSLIYSGGSSYNEQFF
j_gene: TRBJ1-2; v_gene: TRBV27; abundance: .; d_gene: .; CDR3nt: .; CDR3aa: CASSFGRGSVTF
j_gene: TRBJ1-5; v_gene: TRBV19; abundance: .; d_gene: TRBD1; CDR3nt: TGTGCCAGTAGTACCCGACCGGACAGGGAGGTGAGCAATCAGCCCCAGCATTTT; CDR3aa: CASSTRPDREVSNQPQHF
j_gene: TRBJ1-2; v_gene: TRBV20-1; abundance: .; d_gene: .; CDR3nt: TGCAGTGCTAGAGACAAACTCCGGGGAACCTTC; CDR3aa: CSARDKLRGTF
j_gene: TRBJ1-1; v_gene: TRBV7-9; abundance: .; d_gene: TRBD1; CDR3nt: TGTGCCAGCAGCTTAGGACAGGGTTTGGGCACTGAAGCTTTCTTT; CDR3aa: CASSLGQGLGTEAFF
j_gene: TRBJ1-3; v_gene: TRBV5-1; abundance: .; d_gene: .; CDR3nt: TGCGCCAGCAGCAGCCCGGGACAAGGCCCTGGAAACACCATATATTTT; CDR3aa: CASSSPGQGPGNTIYF